This T cell receptor (beta chain) was documented in a study of regulatory T cells in long-lasting Graves disease. Regarding the study as a whole: The study found persistent patients shared more public clonotypes (roughly 3,000) than new patients (about 990).

HTBI primers from iRepertoire and Arm-PCR of CDR3 regions yielded the TCR beta libraries. Each CDR3 protein gets one entry after TCRdb re-called the multiplex PCR reads with MiXCR. The repertoire consists of under 450,000 distinct CDR3 sequences, with 12% occurring once and the leading ten covering approximately 17%. The sample's time point: newly diagnosed GD, antithyroid drugs for less than 3 months. Scientists built the TCR library using RNA that was extracted from PBMCs. In this sample, this clonotype turned up many times. Its specificity is unknown. The CDR3 runs 14 residues. The V gene's germline CDR1 is MNHEY and CDR2 SVGEGT. V trimming: 7 bases; J trimming: 2 bases; junction bases outside the gene matches: 6. These data also formed part of another study, on T cells in Graves' hyperthyroidism and ophthalmopathy. Per that paper: Among the patients, aged 18 to 65, hyperthyroidism was newly diagnosed and had lasted under 2 months. The TCR CDR3 first-round RT-PCR relied on the HTBI primer set.

The TCR was taken from a woman between 18 and 30 years old with Graves disease. The genes are TRBV6-2 or TRBV6-3 and TRBJ2-7; 9 bases fit TRBD2. Here the sequenced sample was peripheral blood mononuclear cells (PBMCs), taken at new diagnosis, from a patient treated with antithyroid drugs. CDR3 protein: CASTGEREAYEQYF. CDR3 nucleotide sequence: TGTGCCAGCACCGGAGAGCGGGAGGCCTACGAGCAGTACTTC.